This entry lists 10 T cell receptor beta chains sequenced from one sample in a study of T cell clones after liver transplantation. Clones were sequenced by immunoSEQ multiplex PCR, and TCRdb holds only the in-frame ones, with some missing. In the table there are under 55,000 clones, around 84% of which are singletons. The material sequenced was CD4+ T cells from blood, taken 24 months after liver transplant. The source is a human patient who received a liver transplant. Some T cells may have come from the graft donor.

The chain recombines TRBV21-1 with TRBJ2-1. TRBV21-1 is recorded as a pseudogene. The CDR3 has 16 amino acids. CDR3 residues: CASSKDYRATYNEQFF. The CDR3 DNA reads TGTGCCAGCAGCAAGGACTACAGGGCAACCTACAATGAGCAGTTCTTC.

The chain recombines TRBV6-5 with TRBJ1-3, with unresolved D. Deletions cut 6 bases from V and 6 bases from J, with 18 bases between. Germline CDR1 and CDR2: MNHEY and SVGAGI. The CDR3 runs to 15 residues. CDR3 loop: CASSRALTPVNTIYF. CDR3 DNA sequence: TGTGCCAGCAGCCGCGCCCTGACCCCGGTAAACACCATATATTTT.

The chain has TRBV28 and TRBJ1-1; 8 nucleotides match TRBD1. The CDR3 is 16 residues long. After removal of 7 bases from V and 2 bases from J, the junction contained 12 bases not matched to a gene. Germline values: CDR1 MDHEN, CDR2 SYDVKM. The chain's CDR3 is CASTTPRTGPNTEAFF. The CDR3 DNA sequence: TGTGCCAGCACCACCCCACGGACAGGGCCTAACACTGAAGCTTTCTTT.

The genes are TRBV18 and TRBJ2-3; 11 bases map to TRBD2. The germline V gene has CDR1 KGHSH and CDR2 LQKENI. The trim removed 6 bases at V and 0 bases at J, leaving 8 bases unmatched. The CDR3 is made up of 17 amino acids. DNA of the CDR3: TGTGCCAGCTCGACAACCGGGACTAGCGGTAGCACAGATACGCAGTATTTT. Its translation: CASSTTGTSGSTDTQYF. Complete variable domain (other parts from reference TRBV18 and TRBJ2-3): NAGVMQNPRHLVRRRGQEARLRCSPMKGHSHVYWYRQLPEEGLKFMVYLQKENIIDESGMPKERFSAEFPKEGPSILRIQQVVRGDSAAYFCASSTTGTSGSTDTQYFGPGTRLTVL.

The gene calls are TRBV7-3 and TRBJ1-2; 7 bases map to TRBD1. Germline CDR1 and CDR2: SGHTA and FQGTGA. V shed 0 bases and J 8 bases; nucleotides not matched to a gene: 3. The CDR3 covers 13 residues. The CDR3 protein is CASSLTGGQGYTF. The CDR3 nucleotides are TGTGCCAGCAGCTTAACAGGGGGCCAAGGCTACACCTTC. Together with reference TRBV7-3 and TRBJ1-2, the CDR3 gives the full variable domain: GAGVSQTPSNKVTEKGKYVELRCDPISGHTALYWYRQSLGQGPEFLIYFQGTGAADDSGLPNDRFFAVRPEGSVSTLKIQRTERGDSAVYLCASSLTGGQGYTFGSGTRLTVV.

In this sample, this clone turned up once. CDR3 protein: CASSLGGLNTEAFF. The CDR3 region has the DNA TGTGCCAGCAGCTTAGGAGGGCTGAACACTGAAGCTTTCTTT. The chain links TRBV7-2 to TRBJ1-1; D gene ambiguous. The length of the CDR3 is 14 residues. Trimming pared 1 base from V and 0 bases from J, leaving 6 bases between. Germline-derived CDR1 and CDR2 are SGHTA and FQGNSA.

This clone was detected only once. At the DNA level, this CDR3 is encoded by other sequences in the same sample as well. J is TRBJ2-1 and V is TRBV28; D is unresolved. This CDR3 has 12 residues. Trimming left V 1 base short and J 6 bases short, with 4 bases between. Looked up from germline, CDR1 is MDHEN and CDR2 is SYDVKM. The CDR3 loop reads CASSLLGNEQFF. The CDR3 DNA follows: TGTGCCAGCAGTTTATTGGGCAATGAGCAGTTCTTC.

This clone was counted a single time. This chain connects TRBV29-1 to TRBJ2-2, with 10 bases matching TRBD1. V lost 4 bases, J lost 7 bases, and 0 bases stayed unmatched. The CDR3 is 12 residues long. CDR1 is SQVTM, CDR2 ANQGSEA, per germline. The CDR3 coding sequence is TGCAGCGTTGGGACAGGGGGCGGGGAGCTGTTTTTT. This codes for CSVGTGGGELFF.

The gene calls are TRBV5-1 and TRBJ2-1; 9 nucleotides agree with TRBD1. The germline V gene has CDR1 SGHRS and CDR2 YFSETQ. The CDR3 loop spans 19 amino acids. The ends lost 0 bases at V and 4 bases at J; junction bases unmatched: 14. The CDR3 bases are TGCGCCAGCAGCTTGGCCGGGCCAACACAGGGGGCATCGTACAATGAGCAGTTCTTC. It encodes CASSLAGPTQGASYNEQFF.

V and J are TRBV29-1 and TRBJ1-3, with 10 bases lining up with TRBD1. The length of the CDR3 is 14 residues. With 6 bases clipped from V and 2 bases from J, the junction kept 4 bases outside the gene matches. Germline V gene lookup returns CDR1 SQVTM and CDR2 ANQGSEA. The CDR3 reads CSVGDRGAGNTIYF. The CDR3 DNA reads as TGCAGCGTGGGGGACAGGGGAGCTGGAAACACCATATATTTT. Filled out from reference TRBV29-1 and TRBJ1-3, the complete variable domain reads SAVISQKPSRDICQRGTSLTIQCQVDSQVTMMFWYRQQPGQSLTLIATANQGSEATYESGFVIDKFPISRPNLTFSTLTVSNMSPEDSSIYLCSVGDRGAGNTIYFGEGSWLTVV.